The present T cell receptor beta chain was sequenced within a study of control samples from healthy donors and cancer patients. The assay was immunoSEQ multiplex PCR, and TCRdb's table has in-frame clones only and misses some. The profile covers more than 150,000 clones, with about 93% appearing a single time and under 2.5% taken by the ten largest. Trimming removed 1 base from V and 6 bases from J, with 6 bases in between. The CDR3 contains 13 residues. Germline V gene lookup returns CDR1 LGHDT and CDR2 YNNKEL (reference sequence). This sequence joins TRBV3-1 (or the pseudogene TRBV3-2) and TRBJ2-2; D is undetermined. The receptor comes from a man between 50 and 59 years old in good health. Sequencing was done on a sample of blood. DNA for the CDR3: TGTGCCAGCAGCCAAGTTAGGCCCGGGGAGCTGTTTTTT. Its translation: CASSQVRPGELFF.